The clone carrying this TCR beta chain was counted many times. No antigen is known for it. The data were obtained in a study of T cells in Graves' hyperthyroidism and ophthalmopathy. Patients having uncontrolled infection, another autoimmune disease, pregnancy or lactation were not included. Clinical symptoms, serum thyroxine and TRAb, thyroid ultrasound and orbital computed tomography together formed the diagnostic basis. Amplification yielded TCR beta CDR3 regions, with RNA transcripts as the source. An initial round of RT-PCR targeting the TCR CDR3 relied on the HTBI primer set. TCRdb re-called the multiplex PCR reads with MiXCR, one entry per CDR3 protein. The repertoire holds 35,000 or so distinct CDR3 sequences, 52% seen once, with roughly 15% in the top ten. The CDR3 totals 14 residues. The junction had 5 bases not matched to a gene; V was cut back by 7 bases and J by 4 bases. Looked up from germline, CDR1 is MNHNS and CDR2 is SASEGT.

The study's findings and limits: Ophthalmopathy, as predicted by the model, came a median about seven months after the prediction. Most thyroid clonotypes expanded above 0.001 were also detected in blood.

The chain combines TRBV6-1 with TRBJ2-5, with 11 bases lining up with TRBD2. The sequence was collected from a middle-aged man with Graves' ophthalmopathy. The sequencing sample was made of blood. CDR3 sequence: CASTLGLAGETQYF. CDR3 bases: TGTGCCAGCACCCTCGGACTAGCGGGAGAGACCCAGTACTTC.